This TCR beta chain is drawn from a study of OX40 agonist ivuxolimab in advanced cancers. Germline V gene lookup returns CDR1 MNHNY and CDR2 SVGAGI (reference sequence). V lost 7 bases to trimming and J lost 3 bases, with 12 bases between them. The CDR3 runs 14 residues. Patients with autoimmune history or systemic immunosuppression were excluded. TCRdb keeps only in-frame clones here, not all; method: immunoSEQ multiplex PCR. The sample carries approximately 70,000 clones, around 90% recorded once. The material was CD4+ or CD8+ T cells sorted from blood, obtained in a trial of the OX40 agonist ivuxolimab. The V call is TRBV6-6, the J call TRBJ2-2; D could derive from TRBD1 or TRBD2 (5 bases each). The sequence derives from an adult with an advanced solid tumor such as melanoma, head and neck, liver or kidney cancer. This CDR3 is CASNLQGDTGELFF. CDR3 nucleotide sequence: TGTGCCAGCAATCTGCAGGGAGACACCGGGGAGCTGTTTTTT.